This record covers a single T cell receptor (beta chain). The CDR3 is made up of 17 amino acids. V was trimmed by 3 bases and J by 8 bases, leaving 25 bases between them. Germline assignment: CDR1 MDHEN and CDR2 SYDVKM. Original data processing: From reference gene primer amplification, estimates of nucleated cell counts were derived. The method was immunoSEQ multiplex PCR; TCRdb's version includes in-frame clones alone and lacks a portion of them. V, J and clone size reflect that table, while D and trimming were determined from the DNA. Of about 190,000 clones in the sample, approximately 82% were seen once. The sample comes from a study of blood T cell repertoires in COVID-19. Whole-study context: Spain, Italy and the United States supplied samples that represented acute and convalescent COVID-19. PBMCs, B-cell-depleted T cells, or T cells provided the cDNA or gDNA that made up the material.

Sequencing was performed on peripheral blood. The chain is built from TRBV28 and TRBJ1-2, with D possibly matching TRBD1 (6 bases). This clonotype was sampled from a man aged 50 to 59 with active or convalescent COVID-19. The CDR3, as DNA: TGTGCCAGCAGTTTTCGAACCCGGGATGCTCACAGGGAGGGCTACACCTTC. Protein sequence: CASSFRTRDAHREGYTF.